This entry is about one TCR beta chain. The sample comes from a study of T cell responses to AZD1222 COVID-19 vaccine. Trimming cost V 8 bases and J 2 bases; bases outside gene matches: 5. From germline, CDR1 is SQVTM and CDR2 ANQGSEA. CDR3 length equals 13 residues. Repertoires were generated with immunoSEQ multiplex PCR, while TCRdb's copy carries only in-frame clones and drops some. The data contain 120,000 or so clones, about 90% of them singletons. This receptor was obtained from an adult in good health. Sequencing used peripheral blood, obtained on day 0 of AZD1222 vaccination. The genes are TRBV29-1 and TRBJ2-2; 7 nucleotides line up with TRBD1. The CDR3 DNA reads as TGCAGCTCCTGGGACAGTAACACCGGGGAGCTGTTTTTT. Residues: CSSWDSNTGELFF.